This TCR beta chain was sequenced for a study of T cells in Graves' hyperthyroidism and ophthalmopathy. General study results and limits: Ophthalmopathy was model-predicted a median roughly 6.2 months pre-onset. Blood held most thyroid clonotypes expanded above 0.001 frequency.

This clonotype was counted many times. Its antigen remains unknown. The germline gives CDR1 MNHEY, CDR2 SMNVEV (reference sequence). Deletions cut 7 bases from V and 7 bases from J, with 13 bases between. The CDR3 has 12 amino acids. For the diagnoses, clinical symptoms, serum thyroxine and TRAb, thyroid ultrasound and orbital computed tomography were used. Using RNA transcripts as the source, TCR beta CDR3 regions were amplified. HTBI primers were used for first-round RT-PCR of the TCR CDR3. TCRdb ran MiXCR on the multiplex PCR reads and lists one entry per CDR3 protein. The repertoire includes around 500,000 distinct CDR3 sequences, roughly a sixth of them detected once, and 25% to 35% sits in the top ten.

This TCR was sampled from a woman in her thirties with Graves' ophthalmopathy. The V and J genes are TRBV27 and TRBJ1-1; tentatively, D is TRBD1 (5 bases). Source material: blood. DNA of the CDR3: TGTGCCAGCAACGCTGGGACCGATGAAGCTTTCTTT. This encodes CASNAGTDEAFF.